Sequencing of this T cell receptor beta chain was carried out in a study of blood T cell repertoires in COVID-19. Across the study: There were acute and convalescent COVID-19 samples, and they came from the United States, Italy and Spain. The cDNA or gDNA used as material had been derived from T cells, B-cell-depleted T cells, or PBMCs.

Profiling relied on immunoSEQ multiplex PCR, and the TCRdb table lists in-frame clones only, not all of them. Of 200,000 to 300,000 clones in the sample, around 86% were seen once. The germline V and J ends were trimmed by 5 bases and 0 bases, with 8 bases remaining between them. CDR1 and CDR2 from the germline V gene are SGHTA and FQGTGA. The CDR3 length is 14 residues. The chain is built from TRBV7-3 and TRBJ2-1; D unresolved. The receptor was isolated from a woman in her 30s who had recovered from COVID-19. The material sequenced was peripheral blood. This chain's CDR3 is CASSPFSSYNEQFF. The CDR3 nucleotides are TGTGCCAGCAGCCCTTTTAGCTCCTACAATGAGCAGTTCTTC.